Included here is one T cell receptor (beta chain) sequence, with context. The sample comes from a study of shared clonotypes between healthy human individuals. After removal of 6 bases from V and 7 bases from J, the junction contained 7 bases not matched to a gene. The germline V gene encodes CDR1 LNHDA and CDR2 SQIVND (reference sequence). CDR3 size: 13 residues. Profiled with immunoSEQ multiplex PCR; TCRdb holds only in-frame clones, not every one. Found here are millions of clones, roughly 94% of them singletons; the top ten hold around 1.1%. Terminally differentiated effector memory CD45RA+ cells were excluded by CCR7 positive selection of CD45RO-negative cells.

Source material: naive CD8+ T cells sorted from blood. The TCR comes from a young man in good health. The chain recombines TRBV19 with TRBJ1-2; 8 nucleotides agree with TRBD1. In DNA, the CDR3 is TGTGCCAGTAGAATACGGACAGGGTCTGGCTACACCTTC. Translation gives CASRIRTGSGYTF.